A selection of T cell receptor beta chains follows, all from one sample in a study of T cells after posttransplantation cyclophosphamide. Method: immunoSEQ multiplex PCR; TCRdb's copy keeps in-frame clones and lacks some. The data show some 22,000 clones, about 82% seen once. The sample consisted of PBMCs. The receptors derive from a woman aged 55-70 years with a blood cancer, CMV-positive, and with a related stem cell donor. Both conserved end residues are part of each CDR3. A D gene is named only where the DNA matches it firmly. The size of a clone is reported for some rows only, either as once, few or many, or as a class for expanded clones.

DNA: TGTGCCAGCAGGGGACAGGGGGCCGGGGCCAACGTCCTGACTTTC
CDR3: CASRGQGAGANVLTF
V: TRBV6-1
size: NA
J: TRBJ2-6
D: TRBD1

DNA: TGTGCTAGTGGTTTGGGGGAAAAGGACAGGGCCCGAACCTCTGGAAACACCATATATTTT
CDR3: CASGLGEKDRARTSGNTIYF
V: TRBV12-5
size: NA
J: TRBJ1-3
D: TRBD1

DNA: TGTGCCAGCACCTTTGACAGGGCAAATCAGCCCCAGCATTTT
CDR3: CASTFDRANQPQHF
V: TRBV6-5
size: NA
J: TRBJ1-5
D: TRBD1

DNA: TGCGCCAGCAGCAACGGGGGGCAGGGAGGAGGCTACACCTTC
CDR3: CASSNGGQGGGYTF
V: TRBV5-1
size: NA
J: TRBJ1-2
D: NA

DNA: TGTGCCAGCAGCTTTACGGGAGGATCCTACGAGCAGTACTTC
CDR3: CASSFTGGSYEQYF
V: TRBV5-6
size: NA
J: TRBJ2-7
D: TRBD2

DNA: TGTGCCAGCAGTGCGACTAGCGGGAGGAGGGGTGAGCAGTTCTTC
CDR3: CASSATSGRRGEQFF
V: TRBV6-1
size: NA
J: TRBJ2-1
D: TRBD2

DNA: TGTGCCAGCAGCAGAGGGGGGGTTTCCCAGAACACTGAAGCTTTCTTT
CDR3: CASSRGGVSQNTEAFF
V: TRBV9
size: NA
J: TRBJ1-1
D: NA

DNA: TGTGCCAGCTCACCGGAGACAGGGGGCGCCGGAGGCTACACCTTC
CDR3: CASSPETGGAGGYTF
V: TRBV18
size: NA
J: TRBJ1-2
D: TRBD1

DNA: TGTGCCAGCAGCCCCGACTCTCTGCAGTTCTTC
CDR3: CASSPDSLQFF
V: TRBV7-2
size: NA
J: TRBJ2-1
D: NA

DNA: TGTGCCTGGAGTTATGTCCCGGAGACCGAGCAGTACTTC
CDR3: CAWSYVPETEQYF
V: TRBV30
size: once
J: TRBJ2-7
D: NA

DNA: TGTGCCAGCAGCTTGAGGAAAAGCGGGAGACGGTACAATGAGCAGTTCTTC
CDR3: CASSLRKSGRRYNEQFF
V: TRBV5-6
size: NA
J: TRBJ2-1
D: TRBD2

DNA: TGTGCCAGCAGCCGGACAGGGAACTATGGCTACACCTTC
CDR3: CASSRTGNYGYTF
V: TRBV11-2
size: NA
J: TRBJ1-2
D: TRBD1

DNA: TGTGCCAGCAGCTTATACGGGAGGTTAGGCTACGAGCAGTACTTC
CDR3: CASSLYGRLGYEQYF
V: TRBV5-6
size: NA
J: TRBJ2-7
D: TRBD2

DNA: TGTGCCGTCAGTGAGTCACTAGCGGGGTACAATGAGCAGTTCTTC
CDR3: CAVSESLAGYNEQFF
V: TRBV10-3
size: NA
J: TRBJ2-1
D: TRBD2

DNA: TGTGCCAGCAGTCTTAGACCTAGCGGGAGTCTCTACGAGCAGTACTTC
CDR3: CASSLRPSGSLYEQYF
V: TRBV9
size: NA
J: TRBJ2-7
D: TRBD2

DNA: TGTGCCAGCAGCTTATCCGGGAACAGGGGGGCCACTGAAGCTTTCTTT
CDR3: CASSLSGNRGATEAFF
V: TRBV7-8
size: NA
J: TRBJ1-1
D: TRBD1

DNA: TGCGCCAGCAAACCAGGGAATACTGGAAACACCATATATTTT
CDR3: CASKPGNTGNTIYF
V: TRBV10-2
size: NA
J: TRBJ1-3
D: NA

DNA: TGTGCCTGGAGTGGGGAGTTAACCGGGGAGCTGTTTTTT
CDR3: CAWSGELTGELFF
V: TRBV30
size: NA
J: TRBJ2-2
D: NA

DNA: TGTGCCAGCAGCTTAGGACTAGCGGACAATGAGCGGTTCTTC
CDR3: CASSLGLADNERFF
V: TRBV11-2
size: NA
J: TRBJ2-1
D: TRBD2

DNA: TGTGCCTGGAGTGTGGGTATAGGGAGGTTCGAGCAGTACTTC
CDR3: CAWSVGIGRFEQYF
V: TRBV30
size: NA
J: TRBJ2-7
D: NA

DNA: TGTGCCTGGAGTAGTGGCAGACTAAACACTGAAGCTTTCTTT
CDR3: CAWSSGRLNTEAFF
V: TRBV30
size: NA
J: TRBJ1-1
D: NA

DNA: TGTGCCAGCAGCTTAGAGGGGAACTATGGCTACACCTTC
CDR3: CASSLEGNYGYTF
V: TRBV13
size: NA
J: TRBJ1-2
D: NA

DNA: TGTGCCAGCAGTTCCCCGGACAGGGGTCTCAATCAGCCCCAGCATTTT
CDR3: CASSSPDRGLNQPQHF
V: TRBV6-6
size: NA
J: TRBJ1-5
D: TRBD1

DNA: TGTGCCAGCAGCACTCGACTAGCGGGAGCCACGCTTCAAGAGACCCAGTACTTC
CDR3: CASSTRLAGATLQETQYF
V: TRBV21-1
size: NA
J: TRBJ2-5
D: NA

DNA: TGTGCCAGCGCTTTCTCGGGACTAGCGTCCTCGGATGAGCAGTTCTTC
CDR3: CASAFSGLASSDEQFF
V: TRBV27
size: NA
J: TRBJ2-1
D: TRBD2

DNA: TGTGCCAGCAGTGCTGGGGGGACCGGGGAGCTGTTTTTT
CDR3: CASSAGGTGELFF
V: TRBV2
size: NA
J: TRBJ2-2
D: NA

DNA: TGTGCCAGTAAAGTGACAACCATGAACACTGAAGCTTTCTTT
CDR3: CASKVTTMNTEAFF
V: TRBV19
size: NA
J: TRBJ1-1
D: NA

DNA: TGTGCCAGCAGCAAACGTAAACAGCTTAATGAAAAACTGTTTTTT
CDR3: CASSKRKQLNEKLFF
V: TRBV21-1
size: NA
J: TRBJ1-4
D: NA

DNA: TGTGCCAGCAGCAGAACAGGGAACTACGAGCAGTACTTC
CDR3: CASSRTGNYEQYF
V: TRBV5-4
size: NA
J: TRBJ2-7
D: NA

DNA: TGTGCCAGCAGTTACTCGGGAGGGTTCGATGGCTACACCTTC
CDR3: CASSYSGGFDGYTF
V: TRBV6-5
size: NA
J: TRBJ1-2
D: NA

DNA: TGTGCCAGCAGCGCGAGACCCGGGACTAGTGGCTTGAATGAGCAGTTCTTC
CDR3: CASSARPGTSGLNEQFF
V: TRBV9
size: NA
J: TRBJ2-1
D: TRBD2

DNA: TGTGCCAGCAGCCAGGCGTTCCCAGCTAACTATGGCTACACCTTC
CDR3: CASSQAFPANYGYTF
V: TRBV5-8
size: NA
J: TRBJ1-2
D: NA

DNA: TGCAGCGTTGATCGGGCGGGAGCGGGCACTGAAGCTTTCTTT
CDR3: CSVDRAGAGTEAFF
V: TRBV29-1
size: NA
J: TRBJ1-1
D: NA

DNA: TGTGCCAGCAGCTTCGCCCCCATTTCGGGTTTTGCTGAAGCTTTCTTT
CDR3: CASSFAPISGFAEAFF
V: TRBV11-2
size: NA
J: TRBJ1-1
D: NA

DNA: TGTGCCAGCAGGAAGACTAGCGGGAGCCCCGGGGAGCTGTTTTTT
CDR3: CASRKTSGSPGELFF
V: TRBV6-5
size: NA
J: TRBJ2-2
D: TRBD2

DNA: TGTGCCAGCAGCCTAAGTGGGGGCTCCTATGGCTACACCTTC
CDR3: CASSLSGGSYGYTF
V: TRBV25-1
size: NA
J: TRBJ1-2
D: NA

DNA: TGCGCCAGCAGTCAACGGGAACCTAGCGGGAGATGTGAGACCCAGTACTTC
CDR3: CASSQREPSGRCETQYF
V: TRBV23-1
size: NA
J: TRBJ2-5
D: TRBD2

DNA: TGTGCCAGCAGTGAGGGTAGCGGGAGGGCCTACAATGAGCAGTTCTTC
CDR3: CASSEGSGRAYNEQFF
V: TRBV6-4
size: NA
J: TRBJ2-1
D: TRBD2

DNA: TGCAGCGTTGGCAGGGGGGACACTGAAGCTTTCTTT
CDR3: CSVGRGDTEAFF
V: TRBV29-1
size: NA
J: TRBJ1-1
D: TRBD1

DNA: TGTGCCAGCAGCCTACGACCACCGGGACAGCCTACAGATACGCAGTATTTT
CDR3: CASSLRPPGQPTDTQYF
V: TRBV5-6
size: NA
J: TRBJ2-3
D: TRBD1

DNA: TGTGCCAGCTGGGCAGGGGTAATGAACACTGAAGCTTTCTTT
CDR3: CASWAGVMNTEAFF
V: TRBV6-6
size: NA
J: TRBJ1-1
D: NA

DNA: TGTGCCACCAGCACGTCCCTGGGACTAGCGGGAGGACTTTACAATGAGCAGTTCTTC
CDR3: CATSTSLGLAGGLYNEQFF
V: TRBV15
size: NA
J: TRBJ2-1
D: TRBD2

DNA: TGCGCCAGCAGCCAAAGACAGGACGCTAACTATGGCTACACCTTC
CDR3: CASSQRQDANYGYTF
V: TRBV4-1
size: NA
J: TRBJ1-2
D: NA

DNA: TGTGCCTCGACTAGCGGGATGTACAATGAGCAGTTCTTC
CDR3: CASTSGMYNEQFF
V: TRBV10-3
size: NA
J: TRBJ2-1
D: TRBD2

DNA: TGTGCCAGCAGTGAGTATTATGCTCCAGGTCGACCAACCCAAGCTTTCTTT
CDR3: CASSEYYAPGRPTQAFF
V: TRBV6-1
size: few
J: TRBJ1-1
D: NA

DNA: TGTGCCAGCAGCGGAAGACTAGCGGGAGCCTACAATGAGCAGTTCTTC
CDR3: CASSGRLAGAYNEQFF
V: TRBV11-1
size: NA
J: TRBJ2-1
D: TRBD2

DNA: TGTGCCAGCAGCTTGTCGGGCGGGCCGTACGAGCAGTACTTC
CDR3: CASSLSGGPYEQYF
V: TRBV4-2
size: NA
J: TRBJ2-7
D: NA

DNA: TGTGCCACCAGCAGCGGGGGGGCGGGTGAAAAACTGTTTTTT
CDR3: CATSSGGAGEKLFF
V: TRBV15
size: few
J: TRBJ1-4
D: NA

DNA: TGTGCCAGCAGCCCAACCTGGACTAGCGGGCTCTACGAGCAGTACTTC
CDR3: CASSPTWTSGLYEQYF
V: TRBV9
size: once
J: TRBJ2-7
D: TRBD2

DNA: TGTGCCAGCAGCTTAGAACGAGCCCGGGAGAACGAGCAGTACTTC
CDR3: CASSLERARENEQYF
V: TRBV7-9
size: NA
J: TRBJ2-7
D: NA